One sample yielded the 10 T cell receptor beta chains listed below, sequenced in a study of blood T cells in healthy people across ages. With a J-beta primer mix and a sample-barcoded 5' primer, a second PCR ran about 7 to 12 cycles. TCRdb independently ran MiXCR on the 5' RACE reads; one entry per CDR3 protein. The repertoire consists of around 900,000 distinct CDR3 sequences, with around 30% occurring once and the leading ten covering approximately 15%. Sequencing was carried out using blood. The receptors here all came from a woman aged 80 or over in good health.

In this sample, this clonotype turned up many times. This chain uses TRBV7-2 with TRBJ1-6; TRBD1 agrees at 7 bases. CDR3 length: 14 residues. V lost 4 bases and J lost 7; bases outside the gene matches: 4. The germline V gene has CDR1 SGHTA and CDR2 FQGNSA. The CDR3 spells CASSSRGSNSPLHF. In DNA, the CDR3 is TGTGCCAGCAGCTCCAGGGGGAGCAATTCACCCCTCCACTTT.

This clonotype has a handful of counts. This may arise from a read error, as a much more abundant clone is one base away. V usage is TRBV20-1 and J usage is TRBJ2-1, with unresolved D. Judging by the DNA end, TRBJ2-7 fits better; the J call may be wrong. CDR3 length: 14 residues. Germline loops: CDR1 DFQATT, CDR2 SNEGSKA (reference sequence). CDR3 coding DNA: TGCAGTGCTAGGGACCTCCGCTCCTACAATGAGCAGTACTTC. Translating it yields CSARDLRSYNEQYF.

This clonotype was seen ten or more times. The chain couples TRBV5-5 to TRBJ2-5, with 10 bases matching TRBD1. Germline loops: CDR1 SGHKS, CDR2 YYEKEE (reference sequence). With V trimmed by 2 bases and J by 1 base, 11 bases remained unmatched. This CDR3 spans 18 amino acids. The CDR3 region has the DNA TGTGCCAGCAGCTTCAGACAGGGGGCAAGGGGGGCCCAAGAGACCCAGTACTTC. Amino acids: CASSFRQGARGAQETQYF. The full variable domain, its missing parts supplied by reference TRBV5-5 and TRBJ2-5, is DAGVTQSPTHLIKTRGQQVTLRCSPISGHKSVSWYQQVLGQGPQFIFQYYEKEERGRGNFPDRFSARQFPNYSSELNVNALLLGDSALYLCASSFRQGARGAQETQYFGPGTRLLVL.

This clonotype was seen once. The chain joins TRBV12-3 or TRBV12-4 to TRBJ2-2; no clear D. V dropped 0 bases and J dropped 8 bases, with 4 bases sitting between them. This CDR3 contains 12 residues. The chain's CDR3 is CASSLAEGELFF. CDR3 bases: TGTGCCAGCAGTTTAGCGGAAGGGGAGCTGTTTTTT.

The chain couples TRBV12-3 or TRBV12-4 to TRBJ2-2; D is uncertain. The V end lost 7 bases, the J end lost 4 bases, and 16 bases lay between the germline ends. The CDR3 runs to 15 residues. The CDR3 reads CASTLILRGTGELFF. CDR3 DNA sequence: TGTGCCAGCACCCTCATATTGAGAGGCACCGGGGAGCTGTTTTTT.

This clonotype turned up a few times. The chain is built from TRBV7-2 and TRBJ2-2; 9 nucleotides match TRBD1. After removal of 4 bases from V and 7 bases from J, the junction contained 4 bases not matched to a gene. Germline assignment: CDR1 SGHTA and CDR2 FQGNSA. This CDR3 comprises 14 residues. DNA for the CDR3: TGTGCCAGCAGCTCACAGGGGGCGGGCGGGGAGCTGTTTTTT. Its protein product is CASSSQGAGGELFF.

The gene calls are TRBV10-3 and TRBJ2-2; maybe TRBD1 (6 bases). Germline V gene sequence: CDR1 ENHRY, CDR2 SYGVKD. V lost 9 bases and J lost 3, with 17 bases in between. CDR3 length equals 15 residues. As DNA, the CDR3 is TGTGCCATATCCAGGGACCCAGGGGACACCGGGGAGCTGTTTTTT. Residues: CAISRDPGDTGELFF.

CDR3 nucleotide sequence: TGCAGTGCTAGCGGGGTCGGTAATCAGCCCCAGCATTTT. It is translated as CSASGVGNQPQHF. The chain links TRBV20-1 to TRBJ1-5; D uncertain. Trimming pared 3 bases from V and 4 bases from J, leaving 10 bases between. This CDR3 has 13 amino acids. The germline CDR1 and CDR2 sequences are DFQATT and SNEGSKA (reference sequence).

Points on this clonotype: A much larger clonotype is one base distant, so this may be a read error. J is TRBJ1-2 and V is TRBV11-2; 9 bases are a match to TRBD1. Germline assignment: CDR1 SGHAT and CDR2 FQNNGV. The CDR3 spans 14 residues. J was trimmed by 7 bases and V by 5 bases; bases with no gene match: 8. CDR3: CASSPLDRGCGYTF. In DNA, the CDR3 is TGTGCCAGCAGCCCGTTGGACAGGGGCTGTGGCTACACCTTC. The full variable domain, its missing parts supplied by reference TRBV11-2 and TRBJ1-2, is EAGVAQSPRYKIIEKRQSVAFWCNPISGHATLYWYQQILGQGPKLLIQFQNNGVVDDSQLPKDRFSAERLKGVDSTLKIQPAKLEDSAVYLCASSPLDRGCGYTFGSGTRLTVV.

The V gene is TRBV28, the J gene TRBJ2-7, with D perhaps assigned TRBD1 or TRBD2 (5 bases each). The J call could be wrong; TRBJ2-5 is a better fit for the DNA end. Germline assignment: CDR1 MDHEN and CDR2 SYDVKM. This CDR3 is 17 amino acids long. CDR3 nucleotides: TGTGCCAGCGGTCGGTATGGGGTAGGGGAGAAGGGAGAGACCCAGTACTTC. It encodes CASGRYGVGEKGETQYF.